This entry concerns a single T cell receptor beta chain. Antigen unknown. The sample originates from a study of T cells in Graves' hyperthyroidism and ophthalmopathy. General study results and limits: Most expanded thyroid clonotypes above 0.001 also appeared in blood.

Amplification yielded TCR beta CDR3 regions, with RNA transcripts as the source. A set of HTBI primers served as the primers for a first-round RT-PCR of the TCR CDR3. TCRdb independently ran MiXCR on the multiplex PCR reads; one entry per CDR3 protein. This sample has about 400,000 distinct CDR3 sequences, with roughly 15% found just once. The ends were cut back, 5 bases at V and 15 bases at J, with 8 bases in the middle. The CDR3 totals 9 residues. CDR1 is SGHNT and CDR2 is YENEEA in the germline V gene. This receptor was taken from a man younger than 30 with Graves' ophthalmopathy. J is TRBJ1-5 and V is TRBV11-3; no reliable D call. Sample: blood. The CDR3 loop reads CASSPPTHF. The CDR3 DNA follows: TGTGCCAGCAGCCCCCCAACGCATTTT.